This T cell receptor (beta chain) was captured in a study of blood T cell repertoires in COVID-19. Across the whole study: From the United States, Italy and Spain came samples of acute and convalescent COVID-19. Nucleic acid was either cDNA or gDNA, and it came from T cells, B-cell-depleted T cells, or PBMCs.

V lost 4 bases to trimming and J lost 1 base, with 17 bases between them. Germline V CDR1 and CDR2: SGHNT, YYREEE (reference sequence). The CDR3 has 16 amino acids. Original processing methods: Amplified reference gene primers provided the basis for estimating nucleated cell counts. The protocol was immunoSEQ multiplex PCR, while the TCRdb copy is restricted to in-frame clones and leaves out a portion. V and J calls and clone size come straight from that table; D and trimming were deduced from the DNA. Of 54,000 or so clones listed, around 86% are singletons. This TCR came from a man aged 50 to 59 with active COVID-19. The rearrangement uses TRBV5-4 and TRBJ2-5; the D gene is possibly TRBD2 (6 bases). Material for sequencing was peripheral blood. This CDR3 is CASSPGGAGTQETQYF. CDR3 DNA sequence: TGTGCCAGCAGCCCAGGAGGGGCGGGGACCCAAGAGACCCAGTACTTC.